A single sample gave rise to the 8 T cell receptor beta chains below, sequenced in a study of PD-1 blockade in classical Hodgkin lymphoma (dated by TCRdb to 2018 to 2021). The receptor library was made with the immunoSEQ multiplex PCR assay. TCRdb took over this immuneACCESS table, retaining in-frame rearrangements with V and J assigned. Such tables are incomplete; in checked studies, under half of the missing clones stem from an unresolved V gene, and the remainder is unexplained. The sample table lists over 85,000 clones, 93% of them with a count of one. Of the sample, less than 2% falls within the top ten clones. Sample time point, as interpreted from the label and publication: cycle 4 day 1 (C4D1), after less than 7 weeks of nivolumab. All trial patients had relapsed after autologous stem cell transplantation, with cohorts A, B and C differing in prior brentuximab vedotin exposure. The specimen comprised peripheral blood mononuclear cells (PBMCs), sampled before the fourth cycle of nivolumab. These TCRs come from a human donor with classical Hodgkin lymphoma.

The V and J genes are TRBV6-5 and TRBJ2-1; 8 nucleotides match TRBD2. V lost 0 bases to trimming and J lost 6 bases; unmatched junction nucleotides: 4. The CDR3 totals 15 residues. Germline V gene sequence: CDR1 MNHEY, CDR2 SVGAGI. CDR3 DNA: TGTGCCAGCAGTTACTCGGCGGGAGGCCCCAATGAGCAGTTCTTC. The encoded protein is CASSYSAGGPNEQFF.

The chain joins TRBV30 to TRBJ2-1, with a possible D match to TRBD2 (6 bases). The CDR3 totals 15 residues. From germline, CDR1 is GTSNPN and CDR2 SVGIG (reference sequence). Trimming shortened V by 2 bases and J by 4 bases, and 15 bases separated the two germline ends. CDR3 DNA sequence: TGTGCCTGGAGTCCCGGGACTTCGAGATACAATGAGCAGTTCTTC. It codes for CAWSPGTSRYNEQFF.

The rearrangement links TRBV28 to TRBJ1-2, with TRBD1 identical over 8 bases. J lost 6 bases, V lost 5 bases, and 11 bases had no gene match. Germline V gives CDR1 MDHEN, CDR2 SYDVKM. The CDR3 loop spans 15 amino acids. The CDR3 nucleotides are TGTGCCAGCAGTCATCCCCGACAGGGGAGGGATGGCTACACCTTC. It encodes CASSHPRQGRDGYTF.

The chain combines TRBV27 with TRBJ2-2; TRBD2 is a possible D gene (5 bases). The CDR3 has 13 amino acids. The ends were cut back, 5 bases at V and 1 base at J, with 5 bases in the middle. Germline V gene data show CDR1 as MNHEY and CDR2 as SMNVEV (reference sequence). The CDR3 nucleotides are TGTGCCAGCAGTAGCGGGAACACCGGGGAGCTGTTTTTT. Its protein is CASSSGNTGELFF.

This chain uses TRBV6-5 with TRBJ2-7, with D perhaps matching TRBD1 (5 bases). Trimming removed 5 bases at V and 3 bases at J, with 11 bases between. The CDR3 is made up of 13 amino acids. In germline, CDR1 is MNHEY, CDR2 SVGAGI. CDR3 amino acids: CASSQQESYEQYF. In DNA, the CDR3 is TGTGCCAGCAGTCAACAGGAAAGCTACGAGCAGTACTTC.

J is TRBJ2-5 and V is TRBV5-1; D perhaps matches TRBD2 (6 bases). The CDR3 length is 16 residues. The V gene lost 1 base and the J gene lost 5 bases, with 18 bases spanning the gap. Germline CDR1 reads SGHRS; CDR2 reads YFSETQ. This CDR3 is CASSLRGTSFRETQYF. In DNA, the CDR3 is TGCGCCAGCAGCTTGCGCGGGACGAGTTTTAGGGAGACCCAGTACTTC. The full variable domain, with the rest looked up from reference TRBV5-1 and TRBJ2-5, is KAGVTQTPRYLIKTRGQQVTLSCSPISGHRSVSWYQQTPGQGLQFLFEYFSETQRNKGNFPGRFSGRQFSNSRSEMNVSTLELGDSALYLCASSLRGTSFRETQYFGPGTRLLVL.

The chain has TRBV7-9 and TRBJ2-2, with D maybe TRBD1 (6 bases). The V end lost 4 bases, the J end lost 2 bases, and 11 bases lay between the germline ends. The germline CDR1 and CDR2 sequences are SEHNR and FQNEAQ (reference sequence). The CDR3 sequence is 15 residues long. The CDR3 coding sequence is TGTGCCAGCAGCTCGGACAGCCCTAACACCGGGGAGCTGTTTTTT. It codes for CASSSDSPNTGELFF. Looking up the rest from reference TRBV7-9 and TRBJ2-2 gives the full variable domain: DTGVSQNPRHKITKRGQNVTFRCDPISEHNRLYWYRQTLGQGPEFLTYFQNEAQLEKSRLLSDRFSAERPKGSFSTLEIQRTEQGDSAMYLCASSSDSPNTGELFFGEGSRLTVL.

V usage is TRBV6-6 and J usage is TRBJ2-7, with D hard to call. The V end was cut by 5 bases, the J end by 3 bases, with 8 bases between. The CDR3 contains 12 residues. The germline gives CDR1 MNHNY, CDR2 SVGAGI (reference sequence). The CDR3 coding sequence is TGTGCCAGCAGTCAAGACGGCTACGAGCAGTACTTC. This translates into CASSQDGYEQYF.